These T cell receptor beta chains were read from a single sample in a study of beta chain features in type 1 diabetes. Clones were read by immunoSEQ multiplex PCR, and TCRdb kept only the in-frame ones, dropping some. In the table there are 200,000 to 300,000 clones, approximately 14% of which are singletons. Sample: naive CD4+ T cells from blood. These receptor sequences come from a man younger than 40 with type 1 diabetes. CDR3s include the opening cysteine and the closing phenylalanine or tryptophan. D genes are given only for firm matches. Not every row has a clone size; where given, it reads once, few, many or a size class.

cdr3_aa: CASSPPAGEYNEQFF; cdr3_nt: TGTGCCAGCAGCCCCCCCGCGGGGGAGTACAATGAGCAGTTCTTC; j_call: TRBJ2-1; v_call: TRBV9; d_call: TRBD2; clone_size: NA
cdr3_aa: CASSSGQETQYF; cdr3_nt: TGCGCCAGCAGCTCGGGTCAAGAGACCCAGTACTTC; j_call: TRBJ2-5; v_call: TRBV5-1; d_call: NA; clone_size: few
cdr3_aa: CASSQPPGLAGKDTQYF; cdr3_nt: TGTGCCAGCAGCCAACCCCCAGGACTAGCGGGGAAAGATACGCAGTATTTT; j_call: TRBJ2-3; v_call: TRBV4-2; d_call: TRBD2; clone_size: few
cdr3_aa: CASSSDREGREDEQFF; cdr3_nt: TGTGCCAGCAGCTCCGACCGAGAGGGGAGGGAAGATGAGCAGTTCTTC; j_call: TRBJ2-1; v_call: TRBV7-9; d_call: TRBD2; clone_size: NA
cdr3_aa: CASSHRVGRETQYF; cdr3_nt: TGCGCCAGCAGCCACCGAGTAGGGAGGGAGACCCAGTACTTC; j_call: TRBJ2-5; v_call: TRBV4-1; d_call: NA; clone_size: NA
cdr3_aa: CAISGRAGAPGYEQYF; cdr3_nt: TGTGCCATCAGTGGGCGTGCGGGAGCGCCGGGCTACGAGCAGTACTTC; j_call: TRBJ2-7; v_call: TRBV10-3; d_call: TRBD2; clone_size: NA
cdr3_aa: CASSLTPDRIPYEQYF; cdr3_nt: TGCGCCAGCAGCTTGACCCCAGACAGGATCCCCTACGAGCAGTACTTC; j_call: TRBJ2-7; v_call: TRBV5-1; d_call: NA; clone_size: NA
cdr3_aa: CASSSGTGYEQYF; cdr3_nt: TGTGCCAGCAGTTCCGGGACAGGCTACGAGCAGTACTTC; j_call: TRBJ2-7; v_call: TRBV6-5; d_call: TRBD1; clone_size: few
cdr3_aa: CASSEGSGLANEKLFF; cdr3_nt: TGTGCCAGCAGTGAAGGATCGGGTTTAGCTAATGAAAAACTGTTTTTT; j_call: TRBJ1-4; v_call: TRBV25-1; d_call: NA; clone_size: few
cdr3_aa: CASSRRGSTDTQYF; cdr3_nt: TGTGCCAGCAGCCGCCGCGGAAGCACAGATACGCAGTATTTT; j_call: TRBJ2-3; v_call: TRBV5-6; d_call: NA; clone_size: NA
cdr3_aa: CASSFRTGSDTQYF; cdr3_nt: TGCGCCAGCAGCTTTAGGACAGGGTCAGATACGCAGTATTTT; j_call: TRBJ2-3; v_call: TRBV5-1; d_call: TRBD1; clone_size: few
cdr3_aa: CASSPGLAPNKETQYF; cdr3_nt: TGTGCCAGCAGCCCGGGACTAGCGCCTAATAAAGAGACCCAGTACTTC; j_call: TRBJ2-5; v_call: TRBV7-2; d_call: TRBD2; clone_size: NA
cdr3_aa: CASSFQTGEEEKLFF; cdr3_nt: TGCGCCAGCAGCTTCCAGACAGGGGAGGAAGAAAAACTGTTTTTT; j_call: TRBJ1-4; v_call: TRBV5-1; d_call: TRBD1; clone_size: NA
cdr3_aa: CAWSEQGYEKLFF; cdr3_nt: TGTGCCTGGAGTGAGCAGGGGTATGAAAAACTGTTTTTT; j_call: TRBJ1-4; v_call: TRBV30; d_call: NA; clone_size: few
cdr3_aa: CASSVAPPGSYNEQFF; cdr3_nt: TGTGCCAGCAGCGTAGCCCCCCCGGGCTCCTACAATGAGCAGTTCTTC; j_call: TRBJ2-1; v_call: TRBV9; d_call: NA; clone_size: NA
cdr3_aa: CASSFGDRDLRLEFF; cdr3_nt: TGCGCCAGCAGCTTTGGGGACAGGGATCTCAGGTTGGAGTTCTTC; j_call: TRBJ2-1; v_call: TRBV5-1; d_call: TRBD1; clone_size: NA
cdr3_aa: CASSSPGTPDEQYF; cdr3_nt: TGCGCCAGCAGCTCACCCGGGACACCTGACGAGCAGTACTTC; j_call: TRBJ2-7; v_call: TRBV4-1; d_call: NA; clone_size: few
cdr3_aa: CASSDYRGHQPQHF; cdr3_nt: TGTGCCAGCAGCGATTACAGGGGGCATCAGCCCCAGCATTTT; j_call: TRBJ1-5; v_call: TRBV25-1; d_call: TRBD1; clone_size: NA
cdr3_aa: CASTTSNTEAFF; cdr3_nt: TGTGCCAGCACCACATCTAACACTGAAGCTTTCTTT; j_call: TRBJ1-1; v_call: TRBV2; d_call: NA; clone_size: NA
cdr3_aa: CASSLEAGTEAFF; cdr3_nt: TGTGCCAGCAGCTTAGAAGCAGGAACTGAAGCTTTCTTT; j_call: TRBJ1-1; v_call: TRBV7-2; d_call: NA; clone_size: NA
cdr3_aa: CASSQVGLRTDTQYF; cdr3_nt: TGCGCCAGCAGCCAAGTGGGACTCCGCACAGATACGCAGTATTTT; j_call: TRBJ2-3; v_call: TRBV4-1; d_call: NA; clone_size: few
cdr3_aa: CASSSTTSGNYEQYF; cdr3_nt: TGTGCCAGCAGCTCTACGACTAGCGGGAACTACGAGCAGTACTTC; j_call: TRBJ2-7; v_call: TRBV6-5; d_call: TRBD2; clone_size: few
cdr3_aa: CASSLTGSGANVLTF; cdr3_nt: TGCGCCAGCAGCTTAACAGGGTCGGGGGCCAACGTCCTGACTTTC; j_call: TRBJ2-6; v_call: TRBV5-1; d_call: NA; clone_size: NA
cdr3_aa: CAISEERAVQYF; cdr3_nt: TGTGCCATCAGTGAGGAGAGGGCAGTACAGTACTTC; j_call: TRBJ2-7; v_call: TRBV10-3; d_call: NA; clone_size: few
cdr3_aa: CASSPTGSLAEAFF; cdr3_nt: TGTGCCAGCAGCCCGACAGGGTCCTTAGCTGAAGCTTTCTTT; j_call: TRBJ1-1; v_call: TRBV11-3; d_call: TRBD1; clone_size: few
cdr3_aa: CASSPRQTNQPQHF; cdr3_nt: TGTGCCAGCAGTCCCAGACAGACGAATCAGCCCCAGCATTTT; j_call: TRBJ1-5; v_call: TRBV28; d_call: NA; clone_size: few
cdr3_aa: CATSRGLAGGSYNEQFF; cdr3_nt: TGTGCCACCAGCAGAGGACTAGCGGGGGGTTCCTACAATGAGCAGTTCTTC; j_call: TRBJ2-1; v_call: TRBV15; d_call: TRBD2; clone_size: NA
cdr3_aa: CASSVGVGRGTDTQYF; cdr3_nt: TGTGCCAGCAGCGTAGGCGTCGGGAGAGGCACAGATACGCAGTATTTT; j_call: TRBJ2-3; v_call: TRBV9; d_call: NA; clone_size: NA
cdr3_aa: CASSQIGTSGTETQYF; cdr3_nt: TGCGCCAGCAGCCAGATAGGGACTAGCGGGACGGAGACCCAGTACTTC; j_call: TRBJ2-5; v_call: TRBV4-1; d_call: TRBD2; clone_size: few
cdr3_aa: CASSYGGLREETQYF; cdr3_nt: TGTGCCAGCAGTTACGGGGGACTCCGAGAAGAGACCCAGTACTTC; j_call: TRBJ2-5; v_call: TRBV6-5; d_call: NA; clone_size: few
cdr3_aa: CASSRAGQGPYEQYF; cdr3_nt: TGTGCCAGCAGCCGCGCCGGACAGGGACCCTACGAGCAGTACTTC; j_call: TRBJ2-7; v_call: TRBV6-5; d_call: TRBD1; clone_size: NA
cdr3_aa: CASSHSGGRIDEQFF; cdr3_nt: TGTGCCAGCAGCCATAGCGGGGGGCGGATCGATGAGCAGTTCTTC; j_call: TRBJ2-1; v_call: TRBV7-2; d_call: TRBD2; clone_size: few
cdr3_aa: CASSWTGDSNQPQHF; cdr3_nt: TGCGCCAGCAGCTGGACAGGCGATAGCAATCAGCCCCAGCATTTT; j_call: TRBJ1-5; v_call: TRBV5-1; d_call: TRBD1; clone_size: NA
cdr3_aa: CATSRVPGGETQYF; cdr3_nt: TGTGCCACCAGCAGAGTGCCCGGGGGTGAGACCCAGTACTTC; j_call: TRBJ2-5; v_call: TRBV15; d_call: NA; clone_size: few
cdr3_aa: CASSPNAGSISGNTIYF; cdr3_nt: TGTGCCAGCTCACCAAACGCGGGAAGCATCTCTGGAAACACCATATATTTT; j_call: TRBJ1-3; v_call: TRBV18; d_call: NA; clone_size: few
cdr3_aa: CAWNSQGLSEKLFF; cdr3_nt: TGTGCCTGGAACTCCCAGGGGCTGTCTGAAAAACTGTTTTTT; j_call: TRBJ1-4; v_call: TRBV30; d_call: NA; clone_size: NA
cdr3_aa: CASSRGQVSGGRTGETQYF; cdr3_nt: TGTGCCAGCAGCCGGGGACAGGTGTCTGGCGGGCGAACCGGGGAGACCCAGTACTTC; j_call: TRBJ2-5; v_call: TRBV5-4; d_call: TRBD1; clone_size: NA
cdr3_aa: CASSRQTPSTDTQYF; cdr3_nt: TGTGCCAGTAGTCGTCAGACTCCTAGCACAGATACGCAGTATTTT; j_call: TRBJ2-3; v_call: TRBV19; d_call: NA; clone_size: NA
cdr3_aa: CASNSKGTDTQYF; cdr3_nt: TGCGCCAGCAACAGTAAGGGCACAGATACGCAGTATTTT; j_call: TRBJ2-3; v_call: TRBV5-1; d_call: NA; clone_size: NA